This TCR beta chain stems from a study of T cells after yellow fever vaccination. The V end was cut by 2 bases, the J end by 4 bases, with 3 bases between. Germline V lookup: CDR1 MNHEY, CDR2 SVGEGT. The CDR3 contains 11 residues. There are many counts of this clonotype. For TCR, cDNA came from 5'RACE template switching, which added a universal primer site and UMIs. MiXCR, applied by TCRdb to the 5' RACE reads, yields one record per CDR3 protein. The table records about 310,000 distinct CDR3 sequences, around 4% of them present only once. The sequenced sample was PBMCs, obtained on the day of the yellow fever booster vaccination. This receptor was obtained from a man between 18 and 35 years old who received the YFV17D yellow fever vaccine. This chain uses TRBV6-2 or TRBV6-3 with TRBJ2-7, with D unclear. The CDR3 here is CASSYRYEQYF. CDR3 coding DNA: TGTGCCAGCAGTTACCGGTACGAGCAGTACTTC.